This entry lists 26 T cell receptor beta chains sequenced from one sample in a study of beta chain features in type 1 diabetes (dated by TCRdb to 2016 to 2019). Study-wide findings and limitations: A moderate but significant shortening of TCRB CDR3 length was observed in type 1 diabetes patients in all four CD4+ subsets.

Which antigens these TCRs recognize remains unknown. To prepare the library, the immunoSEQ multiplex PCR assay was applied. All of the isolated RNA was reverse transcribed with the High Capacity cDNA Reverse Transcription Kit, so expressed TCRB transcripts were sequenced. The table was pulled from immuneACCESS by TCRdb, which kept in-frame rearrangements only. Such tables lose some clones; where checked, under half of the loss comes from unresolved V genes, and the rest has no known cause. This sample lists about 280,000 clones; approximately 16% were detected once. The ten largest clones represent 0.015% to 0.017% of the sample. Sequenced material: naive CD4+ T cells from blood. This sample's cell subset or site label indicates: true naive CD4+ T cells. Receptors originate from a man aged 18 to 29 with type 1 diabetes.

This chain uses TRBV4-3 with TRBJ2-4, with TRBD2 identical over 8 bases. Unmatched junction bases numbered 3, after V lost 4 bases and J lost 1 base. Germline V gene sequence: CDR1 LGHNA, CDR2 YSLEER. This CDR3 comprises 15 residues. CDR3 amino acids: CASSPGGVAKNIQYF. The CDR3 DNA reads TGCGCCAGCAGCCCGGGGGGGGTGGCCAAAAACATTCAGTACTTC.

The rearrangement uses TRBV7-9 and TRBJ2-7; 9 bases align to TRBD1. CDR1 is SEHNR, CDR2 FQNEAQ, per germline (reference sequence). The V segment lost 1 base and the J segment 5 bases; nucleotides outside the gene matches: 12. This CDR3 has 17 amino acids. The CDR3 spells CASSLVKGGQGFHEQYF. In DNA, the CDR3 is TGTGCCAGCAGCTTAGTTAAGGGGGGACAGGGCTTCCACGAGCAGTACTTC.

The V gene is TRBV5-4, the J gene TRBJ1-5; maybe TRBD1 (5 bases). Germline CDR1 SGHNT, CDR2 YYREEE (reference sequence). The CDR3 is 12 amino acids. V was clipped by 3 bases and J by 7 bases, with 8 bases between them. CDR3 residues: CASSSQGQPQHF. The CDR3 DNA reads TGTGCCAGCAGCTCCCAGGGACAGCCCCAGCATTTT.

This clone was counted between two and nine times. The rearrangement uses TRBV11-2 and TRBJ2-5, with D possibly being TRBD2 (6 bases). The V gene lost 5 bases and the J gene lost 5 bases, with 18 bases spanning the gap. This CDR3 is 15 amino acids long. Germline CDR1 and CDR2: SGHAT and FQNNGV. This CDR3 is CASSPPLLGRETQYF. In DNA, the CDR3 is TGTGCCAGCAGCCCTCCCCTATTAGGGAGGGAGACCCAGTACTTC.

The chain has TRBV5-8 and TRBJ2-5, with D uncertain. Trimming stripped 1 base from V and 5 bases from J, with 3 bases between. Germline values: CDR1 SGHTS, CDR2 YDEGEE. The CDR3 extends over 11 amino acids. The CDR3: CASSLSETQYF. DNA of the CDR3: TGTGCCAGCAGCTTGTCTGAGACCCAGTACTTC.

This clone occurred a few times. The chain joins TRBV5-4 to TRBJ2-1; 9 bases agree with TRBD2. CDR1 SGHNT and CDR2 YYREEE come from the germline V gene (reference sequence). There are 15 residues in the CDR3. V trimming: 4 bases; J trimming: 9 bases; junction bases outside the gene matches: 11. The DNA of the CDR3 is TGTGCCAGCAGCAGGCGGGAGGGTACAACCGGTGAGCAGTTCTTC. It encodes CASSRREGTTGEQFF. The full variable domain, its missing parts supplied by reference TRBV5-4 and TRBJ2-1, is ETGVTQSPTHLIKTRGQQVTLRCSSQSGHNTVSWYQQALGQGPQFIFQYYREEENGRGNFPPRFSGLQFPNYSSELNVNALELDDSALYLCASSRREGTTGEQFFGPGTRLTVL.

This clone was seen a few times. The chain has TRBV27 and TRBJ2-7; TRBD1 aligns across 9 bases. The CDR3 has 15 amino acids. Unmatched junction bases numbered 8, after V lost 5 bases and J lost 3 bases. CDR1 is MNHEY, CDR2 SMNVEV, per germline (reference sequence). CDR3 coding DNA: TGTGCCAGCAGTCCCCGGACAGGGGTGATCTACGAGCAGTACTTC. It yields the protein CASSPRTGVIYEQYF.

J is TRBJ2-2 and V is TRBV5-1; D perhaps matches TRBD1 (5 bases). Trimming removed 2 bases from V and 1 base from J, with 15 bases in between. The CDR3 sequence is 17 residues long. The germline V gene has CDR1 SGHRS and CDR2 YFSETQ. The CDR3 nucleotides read TGCGCCAGCAGCTTCTCACCCACAGGCCTGAACACCGGGGAGCTGTTTTTT. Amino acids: CASSFSPTGLNTGELFF.

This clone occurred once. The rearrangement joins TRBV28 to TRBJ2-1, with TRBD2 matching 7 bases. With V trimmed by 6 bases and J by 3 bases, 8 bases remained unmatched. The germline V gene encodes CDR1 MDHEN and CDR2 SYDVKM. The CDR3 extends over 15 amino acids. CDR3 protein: CASSLGLERYNEQFF. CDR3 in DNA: TGTGCCAGCAGCCTAGGACTAGAGCGCTACAATGAGCAGTTCTTC.

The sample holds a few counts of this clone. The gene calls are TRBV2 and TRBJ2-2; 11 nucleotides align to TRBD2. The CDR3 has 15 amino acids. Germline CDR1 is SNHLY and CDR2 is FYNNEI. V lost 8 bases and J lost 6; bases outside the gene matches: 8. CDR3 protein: CASHRLAGSPGELFF. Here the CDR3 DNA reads TGTGCCAGCCACCGACTAGCGGGATCCCCCGGGGAGCTGTTTTTT.

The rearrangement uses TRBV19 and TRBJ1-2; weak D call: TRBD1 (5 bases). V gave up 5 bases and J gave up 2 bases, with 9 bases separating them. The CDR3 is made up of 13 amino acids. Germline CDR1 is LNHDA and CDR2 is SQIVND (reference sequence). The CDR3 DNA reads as TGTGCCAGTAGTGTGGACATAAACTATGGCTACACCTTC. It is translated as CASSVDINYGYTF.

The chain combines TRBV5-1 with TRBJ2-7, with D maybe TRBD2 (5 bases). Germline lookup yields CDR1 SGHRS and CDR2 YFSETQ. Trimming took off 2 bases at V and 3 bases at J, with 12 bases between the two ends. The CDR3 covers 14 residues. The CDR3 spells CASSLAAPDYEQYF. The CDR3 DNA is TGCGCCAGCAGCTTAGCGGCCCCGGACTACGAGCAGTACTTC.

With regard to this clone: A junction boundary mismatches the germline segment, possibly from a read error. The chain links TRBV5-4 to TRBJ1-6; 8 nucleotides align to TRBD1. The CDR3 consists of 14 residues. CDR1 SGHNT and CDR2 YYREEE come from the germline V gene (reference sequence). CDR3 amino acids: CASSQVDRESPLHF. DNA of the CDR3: TGCGCCAGCAGCCAAGTGGACAGGGAGTCACCCCTCCACTTT.

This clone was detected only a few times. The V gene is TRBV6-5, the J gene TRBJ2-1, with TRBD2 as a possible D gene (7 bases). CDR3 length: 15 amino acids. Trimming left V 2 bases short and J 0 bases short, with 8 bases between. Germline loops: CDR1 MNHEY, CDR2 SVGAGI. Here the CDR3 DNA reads TGTGCCAGCAGTTACGGGGGGGCCTCCTACAATGAGCAGTTCTTC. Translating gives CASSYGGASYNEQFF.

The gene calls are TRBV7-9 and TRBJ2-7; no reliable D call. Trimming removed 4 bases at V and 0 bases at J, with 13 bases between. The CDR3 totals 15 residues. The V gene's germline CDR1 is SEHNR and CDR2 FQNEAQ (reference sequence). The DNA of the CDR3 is TGTGCCAGCAGCTCCCCCCCTGTAGTCTCCTACGAGCAGTACTTC. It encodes CASSSPPVVSYEQYF.

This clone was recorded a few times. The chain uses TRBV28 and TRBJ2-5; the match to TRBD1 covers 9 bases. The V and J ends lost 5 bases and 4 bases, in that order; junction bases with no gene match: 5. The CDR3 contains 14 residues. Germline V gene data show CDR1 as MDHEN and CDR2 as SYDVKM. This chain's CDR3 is CASSPGQGRETQYF. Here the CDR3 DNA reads TGTGCCAGCAGTCCAGGACAGGGGCGAGAGACCCAGTACTTC.

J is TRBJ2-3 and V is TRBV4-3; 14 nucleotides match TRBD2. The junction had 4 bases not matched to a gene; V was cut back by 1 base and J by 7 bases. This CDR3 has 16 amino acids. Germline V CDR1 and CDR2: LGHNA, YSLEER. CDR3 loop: CASSQGTSGGRNTQYF. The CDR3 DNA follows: TGCGCCAGCAGCCAAGGGACTAGCGGGGGGAGGAATACGCAGTATTTT.

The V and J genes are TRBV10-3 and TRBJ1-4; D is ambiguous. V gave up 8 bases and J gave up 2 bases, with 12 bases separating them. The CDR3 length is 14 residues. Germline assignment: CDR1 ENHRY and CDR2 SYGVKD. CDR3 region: CAISREGTNEKLFF. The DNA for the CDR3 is TGTGCCATCTCCCGGGAGGGCACTAATGAAAAACTGTTTTTT.

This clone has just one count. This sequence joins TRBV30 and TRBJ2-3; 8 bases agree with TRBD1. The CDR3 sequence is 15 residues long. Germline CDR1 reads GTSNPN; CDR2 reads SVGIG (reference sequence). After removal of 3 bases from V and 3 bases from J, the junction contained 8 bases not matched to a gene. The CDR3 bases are TGTGCCTGGAGCCTGGGTCGGACAGGGACAGATACGCAGTATTTT. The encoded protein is CAWSLGRTGTDTQYF.

The CDR3 sequence is CASSSEPGQINTEAFF. CDR3 nucleotide sequence: TGCGCCAGCAGCAGCGAGCCGGGACAGATAAACACTGAAGCTTTCTTT. The rearrangement uses TRBV5-1 and TRBJ1-1, with 7 positions matching TRBD1. There are 16 residues in the CDR3. From germline, CDR1 is SGHRS and CDR2 YFSETQ. V lost 4 bases to trimming and J lost 2 bases; unmatched junction nucleotides: 11.

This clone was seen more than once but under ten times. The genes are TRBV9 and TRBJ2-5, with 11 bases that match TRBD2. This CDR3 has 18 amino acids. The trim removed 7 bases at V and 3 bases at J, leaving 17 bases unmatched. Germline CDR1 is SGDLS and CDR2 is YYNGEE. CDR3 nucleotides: TGTGCCAGCCGACTACAAACTGGAGGGGGACTAGCGGAAGAGACCCAGTACTTC. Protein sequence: CASRLQTGGGLAEETQYF.

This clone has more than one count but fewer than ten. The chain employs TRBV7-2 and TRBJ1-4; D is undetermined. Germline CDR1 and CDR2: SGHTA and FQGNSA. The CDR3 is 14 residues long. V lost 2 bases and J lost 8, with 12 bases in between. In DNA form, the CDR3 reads TGTGCCAGCAGCTTACAGAACGCCGGGGAAAAACTGTTTTTT. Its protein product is CASSLQNAGEKLFF.

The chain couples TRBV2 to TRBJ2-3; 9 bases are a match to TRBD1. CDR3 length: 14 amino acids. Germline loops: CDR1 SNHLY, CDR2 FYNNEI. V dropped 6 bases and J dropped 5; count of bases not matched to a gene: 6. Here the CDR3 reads CASSEQGARDTQYF. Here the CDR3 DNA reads TGTGCCAGCAGCGAACAGGGGGCTCGAGATACGCAGTATTTT.

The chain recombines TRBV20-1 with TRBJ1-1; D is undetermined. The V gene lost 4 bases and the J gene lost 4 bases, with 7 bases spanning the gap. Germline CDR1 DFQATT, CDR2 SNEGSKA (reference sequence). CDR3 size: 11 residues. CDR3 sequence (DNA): TGCAGTGCTAAGGGAGTCACTGAAGCTTTCTTT. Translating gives CSAKGVTEAFF.

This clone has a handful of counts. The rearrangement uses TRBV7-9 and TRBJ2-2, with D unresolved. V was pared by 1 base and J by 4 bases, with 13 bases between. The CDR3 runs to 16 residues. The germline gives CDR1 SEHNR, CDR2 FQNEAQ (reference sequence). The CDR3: CASSLVGHVGTGELFF. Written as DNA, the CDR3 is TGTGCCAGCAGCTTAGTGGGCCACGTTGGCACCGGGGAGCTGTTTTTT.

CDR3 sequence: CASSQDSSGGSWNEQFF. CDR3 DNA: TGCGCCAGCAGCCAAGATTCTAGCGGGGGATCCTGGAATGAGCAGTTCTTC. V and J are TRBV4-3 and TRBJ2-1; 10 nucleotides line up with TRBD2. This CDR3 has 17 amino acids. Germline V gives CDR1 LGHNA, CDR2 YSLEER. V lost 0 bases to trimming and J lost 7 bases; unmatched junction nucleotides: 9.